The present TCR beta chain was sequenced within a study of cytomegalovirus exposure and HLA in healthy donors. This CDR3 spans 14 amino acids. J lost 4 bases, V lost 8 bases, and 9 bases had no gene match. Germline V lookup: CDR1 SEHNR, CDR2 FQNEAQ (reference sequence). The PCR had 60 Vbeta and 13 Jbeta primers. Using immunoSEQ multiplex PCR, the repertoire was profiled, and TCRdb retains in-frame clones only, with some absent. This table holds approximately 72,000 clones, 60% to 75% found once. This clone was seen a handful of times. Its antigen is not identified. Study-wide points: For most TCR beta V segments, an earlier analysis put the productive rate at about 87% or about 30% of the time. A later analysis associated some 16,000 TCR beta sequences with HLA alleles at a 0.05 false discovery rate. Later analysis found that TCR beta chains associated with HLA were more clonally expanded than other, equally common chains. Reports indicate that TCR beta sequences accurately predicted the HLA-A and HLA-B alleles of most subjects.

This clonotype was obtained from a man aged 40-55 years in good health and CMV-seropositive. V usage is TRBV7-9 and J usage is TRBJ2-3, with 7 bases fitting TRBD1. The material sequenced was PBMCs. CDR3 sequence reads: CASGRDRVSDTQYF. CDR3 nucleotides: TGTGCCAGCGGAAGGGACAGAGTATCAGATACGCAGTATTTT.